The entry that follows covers one TCR beta chain sequence. The sample belongs to a study of CD8 T cells in Susac syndrome. CD8+ and CD4+ T cells taken from blood had their TCR beta sequenced. The length of the CDR3 is 15 residues. In germline, CDR1 is KGHSH, CDR2 LQKENI. With 1 base removed from V and 0 bases from J, the gap between germline ends came to 9 bases. The authors reverse transcribed roughly 0.5 to 1 ug RNA with random hexamers. Amplification of the TCR beta CDR3 was carried out by immunoSEQ multiplex PCR, which spanned a total of 54 Vbeta and 13 Jbeta segments. Each CDR3 protein gets one entry after TCRdb re-called the immunoSEQ multiplex PCR reads with MiXCR. The sample comprises some 130,000 distinct CDR3 sequences, roughly 94% of which are singletons, and over 0.1% rests with the top ten.

The TCR sequence derives from a human donor with multiple sclerosis. Sequenced material: CD4+ T cells from PBMCs. V usage is TRBV18 and J usage is TRBJ2-5; the D gene is possibly TRBD2 (6 bases). The CDR3, as DNA: TGTGCCAGCTCACCACTAGCGGTCGACCAAGAGACCCAGTACTTC. Protein product: CASSPLAVDQETQYF.